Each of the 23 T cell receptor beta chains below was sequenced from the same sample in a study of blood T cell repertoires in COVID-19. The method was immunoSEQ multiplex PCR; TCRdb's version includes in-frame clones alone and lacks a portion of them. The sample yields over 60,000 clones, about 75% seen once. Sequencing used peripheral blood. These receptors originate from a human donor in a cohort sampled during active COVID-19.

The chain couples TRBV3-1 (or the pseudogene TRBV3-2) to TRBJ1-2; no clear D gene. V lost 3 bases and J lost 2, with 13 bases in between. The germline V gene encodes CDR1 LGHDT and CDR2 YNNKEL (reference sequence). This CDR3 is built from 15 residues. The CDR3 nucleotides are TGTGCCAGCAGCCACCGAAACAAACCGAACTATGGCTACACCTTC. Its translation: CASSHRNKPNYGYTF.

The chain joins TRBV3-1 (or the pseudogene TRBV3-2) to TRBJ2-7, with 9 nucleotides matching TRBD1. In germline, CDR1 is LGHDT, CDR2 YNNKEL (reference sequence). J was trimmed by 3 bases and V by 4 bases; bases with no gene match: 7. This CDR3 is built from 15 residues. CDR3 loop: CASSRWTGAVYEQYF. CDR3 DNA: TGTGCCAGCAGCCGCTGGACAGGGGCCGTCTACGAGCAGTACTTC.

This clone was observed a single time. The CDR3 reads CASSLAREGNEQFF. The CDR3 bases are TGTGCCAGCAGCTTGGCGCGGGAGGGCAATGAGCAGTTCTTC. The chain joins TRBV5-4 to TRBJ2-1; 9 bases match TRBD2. The CDR3 consists of 14 residues. Trimming at V came to 0 bases and at J to 6 bases, leaving 1 base not matched to a gene. Germline assignment: CDR1 SGHNT and CDR2 YYREEE (reference sequence).

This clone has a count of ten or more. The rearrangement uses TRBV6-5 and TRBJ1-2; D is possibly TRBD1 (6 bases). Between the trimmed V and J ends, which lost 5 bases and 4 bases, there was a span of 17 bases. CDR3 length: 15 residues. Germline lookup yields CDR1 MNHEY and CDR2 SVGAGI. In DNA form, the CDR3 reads TGTGCCAGCAGTAAGGGCAACAGGGTGGGCTATGGCTACACCTTC. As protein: CASSKGNRVGYGYTF.

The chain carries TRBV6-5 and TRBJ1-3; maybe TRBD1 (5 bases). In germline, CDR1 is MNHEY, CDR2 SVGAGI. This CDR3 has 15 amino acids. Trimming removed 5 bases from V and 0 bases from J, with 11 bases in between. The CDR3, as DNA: TGTGCCAGCAGTCGCTCAGGGCTCTCTGGAAACACCATATATTTT. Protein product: CASSRSGLSGNTIYF.

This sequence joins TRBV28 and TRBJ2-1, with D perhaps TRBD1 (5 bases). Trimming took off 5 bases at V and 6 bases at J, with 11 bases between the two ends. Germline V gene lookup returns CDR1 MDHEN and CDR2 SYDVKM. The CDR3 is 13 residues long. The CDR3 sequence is CASSDLTGNEQFF. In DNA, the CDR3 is TGTGCCAGCAGTGACCTCACAGGCAATGAGCAGTTCTTC.

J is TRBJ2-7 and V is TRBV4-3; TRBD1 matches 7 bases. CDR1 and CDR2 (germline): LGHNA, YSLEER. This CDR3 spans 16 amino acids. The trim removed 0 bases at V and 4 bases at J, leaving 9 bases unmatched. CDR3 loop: CASSQEAGQDLYEQYF. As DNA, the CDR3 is TGCGCCAGCAGCCAAGAGGCCGGACAGGACTTATACGAGCAGTACTTC.

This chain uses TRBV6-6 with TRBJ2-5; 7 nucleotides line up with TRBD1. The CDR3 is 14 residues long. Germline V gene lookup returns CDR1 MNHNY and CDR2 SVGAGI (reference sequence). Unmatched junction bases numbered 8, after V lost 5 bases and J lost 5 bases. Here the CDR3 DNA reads TGTGCCAGCAGTGTACAGGGGTCCGGGGAGACCCAGTACTTC. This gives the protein CASSVQGSGETQYF.

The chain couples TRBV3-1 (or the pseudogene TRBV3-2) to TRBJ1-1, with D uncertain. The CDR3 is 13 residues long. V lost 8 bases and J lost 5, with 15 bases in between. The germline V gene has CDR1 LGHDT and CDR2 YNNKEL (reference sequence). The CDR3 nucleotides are TGTGCCAGCGGGTCTGGCGGGAGGACTGAAGCTTTCTTT. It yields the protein CASGSGGRTEAFF.

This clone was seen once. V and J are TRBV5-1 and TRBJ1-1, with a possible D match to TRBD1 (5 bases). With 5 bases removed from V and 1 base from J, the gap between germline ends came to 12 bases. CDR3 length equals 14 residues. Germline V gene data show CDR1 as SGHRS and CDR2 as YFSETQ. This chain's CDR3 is CASRIDSPNTEAFF. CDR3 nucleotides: TGCGCCAGCAGGATCGACAGTCCGAACACTGAAGCTTTCTTT.

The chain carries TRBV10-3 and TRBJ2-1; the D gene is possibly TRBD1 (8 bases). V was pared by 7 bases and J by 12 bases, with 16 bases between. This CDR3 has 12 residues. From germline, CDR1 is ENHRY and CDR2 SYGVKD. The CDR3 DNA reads TGTGCCATCACCGACAGGGGACTAATGCAGTTCTTC. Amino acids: CAITDRGLMQFF.

As DNA, the CDR3 is TGTGCCAGCAGTTTCCTGAGGAACACTGAAGCTTTCTTT. Translating it yields CASSFLRNTEAFF. This chain links TRBV27 with TRBJ1-1; no reliable D call. The CDR3 has 13 amino acids. In germline, CDR1 is MNHEY, CDR2 SMNVEV (reference sequence). The ends were cut back, 3 bases at V and 1 base at J, with 6 bases in the middle.

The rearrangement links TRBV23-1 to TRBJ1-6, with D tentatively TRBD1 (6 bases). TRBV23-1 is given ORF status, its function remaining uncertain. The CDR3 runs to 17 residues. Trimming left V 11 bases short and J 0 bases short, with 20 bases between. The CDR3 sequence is CARSQAGEGSYNSPLHF. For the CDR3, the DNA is TGCGCCCGATCCCAAGCAGGGGAAGGCTCCTATAATTCACCCCTCCACTTT.

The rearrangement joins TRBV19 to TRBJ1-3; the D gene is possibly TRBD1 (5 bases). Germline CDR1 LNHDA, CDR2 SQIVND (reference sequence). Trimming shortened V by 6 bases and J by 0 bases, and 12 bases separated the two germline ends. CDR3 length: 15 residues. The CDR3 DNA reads TGTGCCAGTAGAAATGACAGAAGCTCTGGAAACACCATATATTTT. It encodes CASRNDRSSGNTIYF.

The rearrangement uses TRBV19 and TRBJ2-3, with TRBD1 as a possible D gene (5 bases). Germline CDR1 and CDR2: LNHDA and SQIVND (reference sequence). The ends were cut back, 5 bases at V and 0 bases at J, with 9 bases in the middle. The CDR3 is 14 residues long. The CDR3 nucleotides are TGTGCCAGTAGTCGGACATCGAGCACAGATACGCAGTATTTT. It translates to CASSRTSSTDTQYF.

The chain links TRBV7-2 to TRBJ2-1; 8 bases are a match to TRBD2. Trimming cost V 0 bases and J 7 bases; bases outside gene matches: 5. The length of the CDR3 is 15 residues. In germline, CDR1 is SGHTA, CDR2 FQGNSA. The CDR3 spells CASSLASGGKNEQFF. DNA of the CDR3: TGTGCCAGCAGCTTAGCGTCGGGGGGGAAAAATGAGCAGTTCTTC.

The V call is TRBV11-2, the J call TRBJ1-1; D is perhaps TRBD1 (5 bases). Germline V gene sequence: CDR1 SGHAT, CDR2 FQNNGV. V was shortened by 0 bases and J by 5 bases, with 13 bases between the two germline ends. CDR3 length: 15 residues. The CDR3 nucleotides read TGTGCCAGCAGCTTAGATTCAGGGTCGAGAACTGAAGCTTTCTTT. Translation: CASSLDSGSRTEAFF.

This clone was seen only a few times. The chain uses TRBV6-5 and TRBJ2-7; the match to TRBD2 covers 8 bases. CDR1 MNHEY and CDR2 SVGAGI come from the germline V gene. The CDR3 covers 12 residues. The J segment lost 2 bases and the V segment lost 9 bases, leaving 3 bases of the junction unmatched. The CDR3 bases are TGTGCCAGTAGTAGCGGGGCCTACGAGCAGTACTTC. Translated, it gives CASSSGAYEQYF.

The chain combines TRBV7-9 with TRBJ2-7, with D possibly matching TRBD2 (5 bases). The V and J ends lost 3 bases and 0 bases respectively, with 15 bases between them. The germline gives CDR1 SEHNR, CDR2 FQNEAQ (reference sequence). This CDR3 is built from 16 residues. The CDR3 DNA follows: TGTGCCAGCAGCTTGGGCCTGCACGGAGGCTCCTACGAGCAGTACTTC. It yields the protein CASSLGLHGGSYEQYF. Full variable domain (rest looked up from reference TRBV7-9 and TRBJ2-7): DTGVSQNPRHKITKRGQNVTFRCDPISEHNRLYWYRQTLGQGPEFLTYFQNEAQLEKSRLLSDRFSAERPKGSFSTLEIQRTEQGDSAMYLCASSLGLHGGSYEQYFGPGTRLTVT.

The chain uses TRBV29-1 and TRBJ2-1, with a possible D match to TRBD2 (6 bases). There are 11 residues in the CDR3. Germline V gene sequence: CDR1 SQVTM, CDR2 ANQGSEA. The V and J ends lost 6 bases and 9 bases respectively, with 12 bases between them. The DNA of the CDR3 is TGCAGCGTCGGAGGGCCGGTTGAGCAGTTCTTC. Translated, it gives CSVGGPVEQFF.

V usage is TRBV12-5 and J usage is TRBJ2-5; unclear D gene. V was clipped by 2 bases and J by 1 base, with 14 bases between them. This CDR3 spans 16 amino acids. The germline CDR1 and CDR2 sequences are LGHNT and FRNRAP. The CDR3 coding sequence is TGTGCTAGTGGTTTGTTTCCCGTGACTGCCCAAGAGACCCAGTACTTC. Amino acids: CASGLFPVTAQETQYF. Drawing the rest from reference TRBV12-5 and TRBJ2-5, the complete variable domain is DARVTQTPRHKVTEMGQEVTMRCQPILGHNTVFWYRQTMMQGLELLAYFRNRAPLDDSGMPKDRFSAEMPDATLATLKIQPSEPRDSAVYFCASGLFPVTAQETQYFGPGTRLLVL.

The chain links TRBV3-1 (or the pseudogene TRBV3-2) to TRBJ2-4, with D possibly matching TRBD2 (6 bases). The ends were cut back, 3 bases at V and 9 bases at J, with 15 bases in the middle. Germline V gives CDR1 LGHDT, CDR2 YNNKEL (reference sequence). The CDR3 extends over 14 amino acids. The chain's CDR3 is CASSHEGRLSIQYF. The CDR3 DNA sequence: TGTGCCAGCAGCCACGAAGGGAGGTTGAGCATTCAGTACTTC.

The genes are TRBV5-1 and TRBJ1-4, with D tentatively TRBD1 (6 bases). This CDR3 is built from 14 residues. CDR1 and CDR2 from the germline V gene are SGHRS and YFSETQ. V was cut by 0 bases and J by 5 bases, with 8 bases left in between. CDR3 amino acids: CASSLDRVNEKLFF. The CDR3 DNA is TGCGCCAGCAGCTTGGACAGGGTGAATGAAAAACTGTTTTTT.